The 21 T cell receptor beta chains below come from one sample, sequenced in a study of shared clonotypes between healthy human individuals. Data came from immunoSEQ multiplex PCR; TCRdb stores just in-frame clones and leaves some out. The sample has approximately 480,000 clones; 60% to 80% are singletons. Material for sequencing was PBMCs. Receptor source: a woman aged 35 to 49 in good health. Some clones in this sample may be carry-over from other donors' samples.

At least ten counts were recorded for this clone. The CDR3 loop is CAWRKGGYTF. In nucleotides, the CDR3 is TGTGCCTGGAGGAAAGGTGGCTACACCTTC. This chain connects TRBV30 to TRBJ1-2; no definite D call. Germline CDR1 GTSNPN, CDR2 SVGIG (reference sequence). The length of the CDR3 is 10 residues. With 3 bases removed from V and 7 bases from J, the gap between germline ends came to 6 bases.

This clone was seen just once. This chain connects TRBV7-8 to TRBJ2-1, with D unclear. The CDR3 loop spans 14 amino acids. The V end was cut by 1 base, the J end by 5 bases, with 9 bases between. Germline V gene sequence: CDR1 SGHVS, CDR2 FQNEAQ. Here the CDR3 DNA reads TGTGCCAGCAGCTTAGTTCGCCTCAACAATGAGCAGTTCTTC. Translated: CASSLVRLNNEQFF.

This clone was seen only once. V is TRBV10-3 and J is TRBJ2-5, with TRBD1 matching 8 bases. The tail of the sequence fits TRBJ2-7 better, so the J call may be wrong. Germline-derived CDR1 and CDR2 are ENHRY and SYGVKD. The CDR3 runs 14 residues. CDR3 loop: CAISGETGGYEQYF. The CDR3 bases are TGTGCCATCAGCGGAGAAACAGGGGGCTACGAGCAGTACTTC.

The chain uses TRBV5-4 and TRBJ2-2, with TRBD1 matching over 8 bases. Germline CDR1 SGHNT, CDR2 YYREEE (reference sequence). The CDR3 is made up of 16 amino acids. J lost 4 bases, V lost 4 bases, and 9 bases had no gene match. The CDR3 is CASSRGQGKGTGELFF. CDR3 DNA sequence: TGTGCCAGCAGCCGAGGACAGGGAAAGGGCACCGGGGAGCTGTTTTTT.

This clone was counted a single time. The V gene is TRBV5-5, the J gene TRBJ2-7; TRBD1 is a possible D gene (6 bases). Germline CDR1 SGHKS, CDR2 YYEKEE (reference sequence). The CDR3 is made up of 15 amino acids. V was pared by 5 bases and J by 7 bases, with 22 bases between. For the CDR3, the DNA is TGTGCCAGCAGTGTCGGGGACACCATGGTGGTGGAGCAGTACTTC. It yields the protein CASSVGDTMVVEQYF.

Worth noting for this clone: The identical CDR3 is also encoded by other nucleotide sequences in the sample. The V call is TRBV11-2, the J call TRBJ2-1, with D hard to call. The germline V and J ends were trimmed by 2 bases and 4 bases, with 3 bases remaining between them. Germline values: CDR1 SGHAT, CDR2 FQNNGV. The length of the CDR3 is 12 residues. CDR3: CASSLSYNEQFF. The CDR3 nucleotides read TGTGCCAGCAGCTTAAGTTACAATGAGCAGTTCTTC.

This clone was observed a handful of times. The chain has TRBV19 and TRBJ2-7; D unresolved. The CDR3 extends over 13 amino acids. Trimming took off 6 bases at V and 5 bases at J, with 14 bases between the two ends. The germline CDR1 and CDR2 sequences are LNHDA and SQIVND (reference sequence). CDR3 nucleotides: TGTGCCAGTAGCCACCCCGGCAGACACGAGCAGTACTTC. Its translation is CASSHPGRHEQYF.

The chain uses TRBV5-1 and TRBJ2-5; 8 nucleotides align to TRBD1. The germline V gene encodes CDR1 SGHRS and CDR2 YFSETQ. CDR3 length: 16 residues. Trimming at V came to 4 bases and at J to 2 bases, leaving 10 bases not matched to a gene. The CDR3 bases are TGCGCCAGCAGCCGCACGGAACAGGGGGGACAAGAGACCCAGTACTTC. Protein product: CASSRTEQGGQETQYF.

As to this clone: The same CDR3 is also encoded by other DNA sequences in this sample. This chain links TRBV28 with TRBJ2-7, with D hard to call. Between the trimmed V and J ends, which lost 6 bases and 4 bases, there was a span of 7 bases. The CDR3 is 11 amino acids. CDR1 and CDR2 (germline): MDHEN, SYDVKM. CDR3 residues: CASSRGYEQYF. In nucleotides, the CDR3 is TGTGCCAGCAGCAGAGGTTACGAGCAGTACTTC.

This clone was counted a single time. This rearrangement joins TRBV30 to TRBJ2-7, with a tentative D call TRBD2 (6 bases). The CDR3 contains 11 residues. V was pared by 5 bases and J by 2 bases, with 7 bases between. Germline V gives CDR1 GTSNPN, CDR2 SVGIG (reference sequence). This chain's CDR3 is CAWGGTYEQYF. The CDR3 DNA sequence: TGTGCCTGGGGGGGGACCTACGAGCAGTACTTC.

This chain links TRBV30 with TRBJ2-7; maybe TRBD2 (7 bases). CDR1 is GTSNPN and CDR2 is SVGIG in the germline V gene (reference sequence). The CDR3 length is 18 residues. Trimming took 4 bases from V and 4 from J, leaving 29 bases between them. The CDR3 bases are TGTGCCTGGAATCCTAAAACCTACAGGGAGGGGATTAGGTACGAGCAGTACTTC. Translated, it gives CAWNPKTYREGIRYEQYF.

V gene TRBV4-1 combines with J gene TRBJ2-1; D unresolved. Trimming removed 0 bases at V and 0 bases at J, with 6 bases between. The CDR3 is made up of 15 amino acids. Germline assignment: CDR1 MGHRA and CDR2 YSYEKL. The CDR3 DNA is TGCGCCAGCAGCCAAGATCCAGGCTCCTACAATGAGCAGTTCTTC. Translation gives CASSQDPGSYNEQFF.

This chain joins TRBV5-4 and TRBJ2-5; 10 positions agree with TRBD2. Germline V gene sequence: CDR1 SGHNT, CDR2 YYREEE (reference sequence). The CDR3 sequence is 18 residues long. V lost 0 bases, J lost 0 bases, and 8 bases stayed unmatched. The chain's CDR3 is CASSLDGLAGVYQETQYF. CDR3 DNA: TGTGCCAGCAGCTTGGACGGGCTAGCGGGAGTGTACCAAGAGACCCAGTACTTC.

This chain joins TRBV28 and TRBJ1-1; D is possibly TRBD1 (6 bases). Germline CDR1 and CDR2: MDHEN and SYDVKM. CDR3 size: 16 residues. V gave up 8 bases and J gave up 6 bases, with 25 bases separating them. The CDR3 is CASLARYRVFKAEAFF. The CDR3 DNA sequence: TGTGCCAGCCTGGCCCGCTACAGGGTCTTTAAGGCTGAAGCTTTCTTT.

In DNA, the CDR3 is TGTGCCAGCAGCTACGGACATACTGAAGCTTTCTTT. It encodes CASSYGHTEAFF. The V call is TRBV11-2, the J call TRBJ1-1; tentative D call: TRBD1 (5 bases). V gave up 4 bases and J gave up 5 bases, with 8 bases separating them. Germline loops: CDR1 SGHAT, CDR2 FQNNGV. The CDR3 contains 12 residues. The full variable domain, rest sourced from reference TRBV11-2 and TRBJ1-1, is EAGVAQSPRYKIIEKRQSVAFWCNPISGHATLYWYQQILGQGPKLLIQFQNNGVVDDSQLPKDRFSAERLKGVDSTLKIQPAKLEDSAVYLCASSYGHTEAFFGQGTRLTVV.

The rearrangement uses TRBV7-9 and TRBJ2-7; 8 positions match TRBD2. V lost 5 bases and J lost 2; bases outside the gene matches: 5. Germline V CDR1 and CDR2: SEHNR, FQNEAQ (reference sequence). This CDR3 has 14 amino acids. Here the CDR3 reads CASSQSGRTYEQYF. Written as DNA, the CDR3 is TGTGCCAGCAGCCAAAGCGGGAGAACCTACGAGCAGTACTTC.

V usage is TRBV13 and J usage is TRBJ1-2; 7 nucleotides agree with TRBD1. Trimming at V came to 4 bases and at J to 5 bases, leaving 13 bases not matched to a gene. Germline V gives CDR1 PRHDT, CDR2 FYEKMQ (reference sequence). The CDR3 covers 16 residues. Here the CDR3 reads CASSSSGTAIPYGYTF. In DNA, the CDR3 is TGTGCCAGCAGCTCATCCGGGACAGCTATTCCGTATGGCTACACCTTC.

V usage is TRBV9 and J usage is TRBJ1-1; 7 nucleotides match TRBD1. J gave up 4 bases and V 0 bases, and 9 bases lay outside the gene matches. In germline, CDR1 is SGDLS, CDR2 YYNGEE. The CDR3 consists of 16 residues. The CDR3 DNA follows: TGTGCCAGCAGCGTAGGTGACAGGGAGCTAATCACTGAAGCTTTCTTT. This encodes CASSVGDRELITEAFF.

On this clone: Other nucleotide sequences from this sample produce the same CDR3. V usage is TRBV2 and J usage is TRBJ2-7, with TRBD1 identical over 9 bases. Germline V gene sequence: CDR1 SNHLY, CDR2 FYNNEI. This CDR3 spans 13 amino acids. V was pared by 9 bases and J by 1 base, with 4 bases of the junction left unmatched. The CDR3 nucleotides read TGTGCCAGTCGGACAGGGGTTTCCTACGAGCAGTACTTC. It encodes CASRTGVSYEQYF. Drawing the rest from reference TRBV2 and TRBJ2-7, the complete variable domain is EPEVTQTPSHQVTQMGQEVILRCVPISNHLYFYWYRQILGQKVEFLVSFYNNEISEKSEIFDDQFSVERPDGSNFTLKIRSTKLEDSAMYFCASRTGVSYEQYFGPGTRLTVT.

The chain links TRBV19 to TRBJ1-3; D unclear. Trimming took off 1 base at V and 4 bases at J, with 11 bases between the two ends. Per germline, CDR1 LNHDA and CDR2 SQIVND (reference sequence). CDR3 size: 15 residues. CDR3 sequence: CASSIVVLTGNTIYF. The CDR3 nucleotides are TGTGCCAGTAGTATAGTCGTCTTGACCGGAAACACCATATATTTT. The variable domain in full, completed from reference TRBV19 and TRBJ1-3, reads DGGITQSPKYLFRKEGQNVTLSCEQNLNHDAMYWYRQDPGQGLRLIYYSQIVNDFQKGDIAEGYSVSREKKESFPLTVTSAQKNPTAFYLCASSIVVLTGNTIYFGEGSWLTVV.

The V call is TRBV29-1, the J call TRBJ2-5; 7 bases fit TRBD2. Germline V lookup: CDR1 SQVTM, CDR2 ANQGSEA. Losses at the gene ends were 8 bases for V and 5 bases for J; bases not matched to a gene: 8. The CDR3 sequence is 12 residues long. The CDR3 nucleotides are TGCAGCACTGATAGCGGGTATGAGACCCAGTACTTC. Translated, it gives CSTDSGYETQYF.